These 13 T cell receptor beta chains were all obtained from the same sample, sequenced in a study of shared clonotypes between healthy human individuals. Measured with immunoSEQ multiplex PCR; TCRdb has only the in-frame clones, and not every one. Among a few hundred thousand clones, 95% to 98% were seen once, and the ten largest hold around 0.057%. The sequencing sample was made of naive CD4+ T cells sorted from blood. Subset denoted: CD45RA+ positively selected. The receptors stem from a woman in her 30s in good health.

The CDR3 spells CASSEFGSAYNEQFF. CDR3 bases: TGTGCCAGCAGTGAATTTGGATCGGCCTACAATGAGCAGTTCTTC. The V and J genes are TRBV25-1 and TRBJ2-1; D not certain. The length of the CDR3 is 15 residues. Trimming stripped 1 base from V and 2 bases from J, with 9 bases between. Germline V gene lookup returns CDR1 MGHDK and CDR2 SYGVNS.

This chain connects TRBV27 to TRBJ2-3; a possible D gene is TRBD1 (5 bases). From germline, CDR1 is MNHEY and CDR2 SMNVEV (reference sequence). The CDR3 contains 16 residues. V dropped 6 bases and J dropped 2 bases, with 18 bases sitting between them. CDR3 sequence (DNA): TGTGCCAGCAGCCTAGGGGCCCAGGGATTCACAGATACGCAGTATTTT. This sequence encodes CASSLGAQGFTDTQYF.

The rearrangement links TRBV19 to TRBJ2-1; 9 bases align to TRBD2. The V gene end was trimmed by 1 base and the J gene end by 7 bases; junction bases not matched to a gene: 11. CDR1 is LNHDA and CDR2 is SQIVND in the germline V gene (reference sequence). The CDR3 contains 17 residues. In nucleotides, the CDR3 is TGTGCCAGTAGTATAGGGGCCTTAGCGGGAGTTCCGAATGAGCAGTTCTTC. This translates into CASSIGALAGVPNEQFF.

Written as DNA, the CDR3 is TGTGCCTGGAGTTCCGGGACACTGAATCAGCCCCAGCATTTT. Its protein product is CAWSSGTLNQPQHF. This rearrangement joins TRBV30 to TRBJ1-5; tentatively, D is TRBD1 (6 bases). Germline V gives CDR1 GTSNPN, CDR2 SVGIG (reference sequence). This CDR3 is built from 14 residues. The ends were cut back, 2 bases at V and 4 bases at J, with 12 bases in the middle.

V and J are TRBV5-1 and TRBJ2-7, with a weak D call TRBD2 (5 bases). Germline V CDR1 and CDR2: SGHRS, YFSETQ. The CDR3 is 15 amino acids. Trimming removed 6 bases at V and 5 bases at J, with 21 bases between. The CDR3 nucleotides are TGCGCCAGCACCTGGGGTCCGGGGATGAAGGACGAGCAGTACTTC. Protein product: CASTWGPGMKDEQYF.

This chain uses TRBV5-1 with TRBJ2-1; 7 bases are shared with TRBD1. After removal of 1 base from V and 8 bases from J, the junction contained 6 bases not matched to a gene. CDR1 is SGHRS, CDR2 YFSETQ, per germline. The CDR3 covers 14 residues. DNA of the CDR3: TGCGCCAGCAGCTTGAGGGGGCGGCGGGATGAGCAGTTCTTC. Amino acids: CASSLRGRRDEQFF.

This chain links TRBV2 with TRBJ2-2; weak D call: TRBD1 (6 bases). Looked up from germline, CDR1 is SNHLY and CDR2 is FYNNEI. V was cut by 2 bases and J by 4 bases, with 11 bases left in between. CDR3 size: 15 residues. The DNA of the CDR3 is TGTGCCAGCAGTGAATTAACAGGGAGCACCGGGGAGCTGTTTTTT. It is translated as CASSELTGSTGELFF.

This clone was detected only once. The chain joins TRBV2 to TRBJ1-4; perhaps TRBD1 as D (6 bases). Trimming cost V 7 bases and J 3 bases, with 12 bases left between them. The CDR3 runs 14 residues. The germline V gene has CDR1 SNHLY and CDR2 FYNNEI. The CDR3 DNA reads as TGTGCCAGCAATTCCGGGACACCTAATGAAAAACTGTTTTTT. It is translated as CASNSGTPNEKLFF.

The V and J genes are TRBV19 and TRBJ1-5; 11 bases align to TRBD1. Per germline, CDR1 LNHDA and CDR2 SQIVND (reference sequence). This CDR3 spans 16 amino acids. The junction had 10 bases not matched to a gene; V was cut back by 5 bases and J by 7 bases. The CDR3 coding sequence is TGTGCCAGTAGTTCATTCCGGGGACAGGGGGGCCAGCCCCAGCATTTT. Its translation: CASSSFRGQGGQPQHF.

J is TRBJ2-7 and V is TRBV11-3; 7 bases match TRBD1. This CDR3 has 13 residues. Germline loops: CDR1 SGHNT, CDR2 YENEEA. The ends lost 3 bases at V and 2 bases at J; junction bases unmatched: 1. CDR3 sequence (DNA): TGTGCCAGCAGCTTCGGGACAGCCTACGAGCAGTACTTC. This translates into CASSFGTAYEQYF. The full variable domain, rest sourced from reference TRBV11-3 and TRBJ2-7, is EAGVVQSPRYKIIEKKQPVAFWCNPISGHNTLYWYLQNLGQGPELLIRYENEEAVDDSQLPKDRFSAERLKGVDSTLKIQPAELGDSAVYLCASSFGTAYEQYFGPGTRLTVT.

V usage is TRBV5-4 and J usage is TRBJ1-3, with 8 bases identical to TRBD1. This CDR3 has 15 amino acids. The germline CDR1 and CDR2 sequences are SGHNT and YYREEE (reference sequence). V lost 5 bases to trimming and J lost 4 bases; unmatched junction nucleotides: 8. CDR3 coding DNA: TGTGCCAGCAGTCTGGACAGGGCCACGGGAAACACCATATATTTT. Translated, it gives CASSLDRATGNTIYF.

This chain joins TRBV28 and TRBJ2-7; D gene uncertain. The CDR3 sequence is 16 residues long. V dropped 3 bases and J dropped 2 bases, with 17 bases sitting between them. Per the germline V gene, CDR1 is MDHEN and CDR2 is SYDVKM. The CDR3 loop is CASSFGQQSSTYEQYF. Here the CDR3 DNA reads TGTGCCAGCAGTTTCGGGCAGCAGAGTTCTACCTACGAGCAGTACTTC.

V usage is TRBV27 and J usage is TRBJ1-4, with D hard to call. V lost 2 bases and J lost 8, with 15 bases in between. The CDR3 extends over 15 amino acids. The V gene's germline CDR1 is MNHEY and CDR2 SMNVEV (reference sequence). This CDR3 is CASSLTAPRGEKLFF. CDR3 nucleotide sequence: TGTGCCAGCAGTTTAACAGCACCACGAGGGGAAAAACTGTTTTTT.